Sequencing of this T cell receptor beta chain was carried out in a study of T cells in Graves' hyperthyroidism and ophthalmopathy. This clonotype appeared a few times. CDR1 and CDR2 from the germline V gene are SGHAT and FQNNGV. The CDR3 loop spans 15 amino acids. Trimming shortened V by 4 bases and J by 2 bases, and 14 bases separated the two germline ends. RNA transcripts yielded amplified TCR beta CDR3 regions. The HTBI primer set drove a first-round RT-PCR of the TCR CDR3. Via MiXCR, TCRdb re-called the multiplex PCR reads, giving one row per CDR3 protein. The sample carries over 500,000 distinct CDR3 sequences, more than 15% recorded once.

The material sequenced was blood. This chain connects TRBV11-2 to TRBJ2-5; TRBD1 is a possible D gene (5 bases). The source is a woman younger than 45 with Graves' ophthalmopathy. The DNA of the CDR3 is TGTGCCAGCAGCTCGGTTCTAGGACAACAAGAGACCCAGTACTTC. Translated, it gives CASSSVLGQQETQYF.